This is a list of T cell receptor beta chains from one sample in a study of CD8+ T cells in alopecia areata. Clones were sequenced by immunoSEQ multiplex PCR, and TCRdb holds only the in-frame ones, with some missing. The sample contains fewer than 200,000 clones, about 63% of which appear only once. Source: CD4+ T cells sorted from blood, taken at week 0. The receptors derive from a human donor with alopecia areata. Both conserved end residues are part of each CDR3. A D gene is named only where the DNA matches it firmly. Clone size appears in some rows only: once, few, many, or a class for an expanded clone.

V gene,J gene,D gene,clone size,CDR3 DNA,CDR3 protein
TRBV4-1,TRBJ1-1,TRBD1,once,TGCGCCAGCAGCCAAGGAAACGGACAGGGCGAAGCTTTCTTT,CASSQGNGQGEAFF
TRBV2,TRBJ2-2,.,.,TGTGCCAGCAGTGTTTACGGGGAGCTGTTTTTT,CASSVYGELFF
TRBV11-2,TRBJ2-1,.,.,TGTGCCAGCAGCTTAGAGGGGGTTTCCTACAATGAGCAGTTCTTC,CASSLEGVSYNEQFF
TRBV6-5,TRBJ2-5,.,.,TGTGCCAGCAGTTACTCGACGTGGGCGGGGAGGGAGACCCAGTACTTC,CASSYSTWAGRETQYF
TRBV5-1,TRBJ2-3,.,.,TGCGCCAGCAGCTTGGGCGGGGGCCGCACAGATACGCAGTATTTT,CASSLGGGRTDTQYF
TRBV27,TRBJ1-1,TRBD1,.,TGTGCCAGCAGTCAAGACAGGGGGGGCACTGAAGCTTTCTTT,CASSQDRGGTEAFF
TRBV9,TRBJ1-6,TRBD1,.,TGTGCCAGCAGCAAGGCCGGGACAGGAAATTCACCCCTCCACTTT,CASSKAGTGNSPLHF
TRBV9,TRBJ2-3,.,.,TGTGCCAGCAGCGTAGACGCTATCGGCACAGATACGCAGTATTTT,CASSVDAIGTDTQYF
TRBV11-2,TRBJ1-4,.,.,TGTGCCAGCAGCTTAGCGCGAGAAAAACTGTTTTTT,CASSLAREKLFF
TRBV29-1,TRBJ1-1,TRBD1,.,TGCAGCGTAGCCAGGGGGCCAGGCACTGAAGCTTTCTTT,CSVARGPGTEAFF
TRBV5-1,TRBJ1-2,.,.,TGCGCCAGCCGCCCGAGACAGGAGGTCTATGGCTACACCTTC,CASRPRQEVYGYTF
TRBV18,TRBJ1-1,.,once,TGTGCCAGCTCACCCGCCGGGGACACTGAAGCTTTCTTT,CASSPAGDTEAFF
TRBV5-1,TRBJ2-7,.,medium-sized,TGCGCCAGCAGTCATCGGACGGGGACCTACGAGCAGTACTTC,CASSHRTGTYEQYF
TRBV30,TRBJ1-2,.,few,TGTGCCTGGAGTCCCCACCTGACCCTGAGAGGCTACACCTTC,CAWSPHLTLRGYTF
TRBV7-8,TRBJ1-1,.,few,TGTGCCAGCAGCTCACAGGGTGGCACTGAAGCTTTCTTT,CASSSQGGTEAFF
TRBV7-9,TRBJ2-3,.,.,TGTGCCAGCAGCTTAGAGCGGACAGATACGCAGTATTTT,CASSLERTDTQYF
TRBV29-1,TRBJ2-2,TRBD1,.,TGCAGCGACCGGGACAGGTCTATTATTTTCGGCGGGGAGCTGTTTTTT,CSDRDRSIIFGGELFF
TRBV5-1,TRBJ2-7,.,.,TGCGCCAGCAGCTTGGCTTCGACGTCAGGCTACGAGCAGTACTTC,CASSLASTSGYEQYF
TRBV7-2,TRBJ1-5,.,few,TGTGCCAGCAGCTCAAGGGTGAGCAATCAGCCCCAGCATTTT,CASSSRVSNQPQHF
TRBV2,TRBJ2-3,.,.,TGTGCCAGCAGTGAGGAGCTCCTCGGCACAGATACGCAGTATTTT,CASSEELLGTDTQYF
TRBV30,TRBJ2-2,.,.,TGTGCCTGGAGTGTATATAGCACCGGGGAGCTGTTTTTT,CAWSVYSTGELFF
TRBV6-5,TRBJ1-2,.,few,TGTGCCAGCAGCCGGGACGGCTACTATGGCTACACCTTC,CASSRDGYYGYTF
TRBV5-1,TRBJ2-3,.,once,TGCGCCAGCAGCCCGGAGCGGGTTGTAGATACGCAGTATTTT,CASSPERVVDTQYF
TRBV29-1,TRBJ1-1,TRBD1,.,TGCAGCGTCGGACAGGCCCACCCTGAAGCTTTCTTT,CSVGQAHPEAFF
TRBV6-5,TRBJ2-2,.,once,TGTGCCAGCAGGGCACCTCCGAACACCGGGGAGCTGTTTTTT,CASRAPPNTGELFF
TRBV14,TRBJ2-2,.,few,TGTGCCAGCAGCCAGTTGCGATCCGGGGAGCTGTTTTTT,CASSQLRSGELFF
TRBV18,TRBJ1-5,.,.,TGTGCCAGCTCACCGGAAATCCATAGCAATCAGCCCCAGCATTTT,CASSPEIHSNQPQHF
TRBV7-2,TRBJ2-5,.,.,TGTGCCAGCAGCCCACGACAGTTCCAAGAGACCCAGTACTTC,CASSPRQFQETQYF
TRBV7-9,TRBJ1-6,.,.,TGTGCCAGCAGCCCAGCGGGGCCCCTCCACTTT,CASSPAGPLHF